The present TCR beta chain was sequenced within a study of cytomegalovirus exposure and HLA in healthy donors. V shed 7 bases, J shed 1 base, and the junction held 3 bases outside the gene matches. Germline assignment: CDR1 SGDLS and CDR2 YYNGEE. The CDR3 contains 13 residues. Donors were ostensibly healthy at sampling, although undocumented immune exposures were probable. The PCR employed 60 Vbeta primers together with 13 Jbeta primers. This table comes from immunoSEQ multiplex PCR, and its TCRdb copy is limited to in-frame clones, with some not included. Seen in this sample are under 200,000 clones; the ten most common clones hold approximately 6.9%. Points from the study as a whole: CMV serostatus was the sole immune exposure data available. A later analysis linked around 17,000 TCR beta sequences to HLA alleles at 0.05 false discovery rate. Most TCR beta V segments were productive about 90% or about 30% of the time in an earlier analysis.

Concerning this clone itself: What it recognizes is unknown.

The receptor was derived from a man aged 25 to 45 in good health and CMV-seronegative. The chain combines TRBV9 with TRBJ2-7; 9 nucleotides align to TRBD1. The sample was PBMCs. The CDR3 loop is CASGTGRSYEQYF. In DNA, the CDR3 is TGTGCCAGCGGGACAGGGAGGTCCTACGAGCAGTACTTC.